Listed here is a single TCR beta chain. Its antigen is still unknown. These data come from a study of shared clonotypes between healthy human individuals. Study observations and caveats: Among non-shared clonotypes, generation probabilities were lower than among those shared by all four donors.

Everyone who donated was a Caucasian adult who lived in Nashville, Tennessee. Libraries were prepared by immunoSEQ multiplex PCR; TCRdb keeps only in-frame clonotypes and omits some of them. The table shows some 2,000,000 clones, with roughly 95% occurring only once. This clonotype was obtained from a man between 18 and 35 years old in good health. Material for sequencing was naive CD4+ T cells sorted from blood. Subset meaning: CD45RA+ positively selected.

The CDR3 bases are TGTGCCAGCAGCCAAGTTGGACAGGGGGTCAGCGGGGAGCTGTTTTTT. Protein product: CASSQVGQGVSGELFF. J is TRBJ2-2 and V is TRBV5-7, with 10 nucleotides matching TRBD1. TRBV5-7 is an ORF, and what it does is uncertain. The ends lost 4 bases at V and 7 bases at J; junction bases unmatched: 10. The length of the CDR3 is 16 residues.